This entry describes one T cell receptor (beta chain). The length of the CDR3 is 13 residues. V was clipped by 7 bases and J by 1 base; unmatched bases: 3. Germline loops: CDR1 MNHNS, CDR2 SASEGT. This sample is part of a study of T-cell memory formation after mild COVID-19. TCRdb called the 5' RACE reads again in MiXCR, with one record for every CDR3 protein. The sample includes fewer than 200,000 distinct CDR3 sequences, 10% to 15% of them seen just once. This clonotype was sampled from a man aged 18 to 30 who had mild COVID-19 (a few samples of this study predate the infection). Cell type and time point are not known. The chain uses TRBV6-1 and TRBJ2-5; 7 bases align to TRBD1. The specimen was PBMCs or a T cell subset sorted from them (not recorded which). As DNA, the CDR3 is TGTGCCAGCAATGGACAGGCCCAAGAGACCCAGTACTTC. Translation: CASNGQAQETQYF.